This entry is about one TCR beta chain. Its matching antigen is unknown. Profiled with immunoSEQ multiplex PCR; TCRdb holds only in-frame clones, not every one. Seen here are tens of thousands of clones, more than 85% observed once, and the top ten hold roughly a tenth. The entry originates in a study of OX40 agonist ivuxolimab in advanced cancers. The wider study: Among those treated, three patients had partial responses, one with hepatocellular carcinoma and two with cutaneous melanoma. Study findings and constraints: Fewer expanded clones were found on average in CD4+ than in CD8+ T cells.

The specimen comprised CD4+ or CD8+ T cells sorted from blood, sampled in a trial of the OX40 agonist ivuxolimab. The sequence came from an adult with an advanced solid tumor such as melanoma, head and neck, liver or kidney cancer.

The CDR3 DNA reads as TGTGCCAGCACCCTTTGGGGTACTAATGAAAAACTGTTTTTT. Translation gives CASTLWGTNEKLFF. This chain uses TRBV7-8 with TRBJ1-4; D ambiguous. V was trimmed by 7 bases and J by 2 bases, leaving 11 bases between them. Germline V lookup: CDR1 SGHVS, CDR2 FQNEAQ. This CDR3 has 14 amino acids.